A single sample is the source of the 25 T cell receptor beta chains below, sequenced in a study of cytomegalovirus exposure and HLA in healthy donors. Both 60 Vbeta primers and 13 Jbeta primers went into the PCR. Assay used: immunoSEQ multiplex PCR; TCRdb lists only in-frame clones, some missing. The sample yields 100,000 to 150,000 clones, about 80% seen once. The sequenced material came from PBMCs. Receptors were obtained from a woman in her 50s in good health and CMV-seronegative.

The gene calls are TRBV5-1 and TRBJ2-7; weak D call: TRBD2 (6 bases). CDR3 length equals 14 residues. The V gene's germline CDR1 is SGHRS and CDR2 YFSETQ. V gave up 0 bases and J gave up 6 bases, with 13 bases separating them. This CDR3 is CASSLGGAGSEQYV. DNA for the CDR3: TGCGCCAGCAGCTTGGGCGGGGCGGGGTCCGAGCAGTACGTC.

The chain employs TRBV14 and TRBJ1-4; D is unclear. Germline assignment: CDR1 SGHDN and CDR2 FVKESK. Trimming left V 0 bases short and J 10 bases short, with 9 bases between. The CDR3 totals 13 residues. The CDR3 here is CASSQDQGGKLFF. In DNA, the CDR3 is TGTGCCAGCAGCCAAGATCAAGGCGGAAAACTGTTTTTT.

The V call is TRBV9, the J call TRBJ2-7; 14 bases map to TRBD2. This CDR3 is 16 amino acids long. The J segment lost 2 bases and the V segment lost 4 bases, leaving 5 bases of the junction unmatched. Germline assignment: CDR1 SGDLS and CDR2 YYNGEE. The CDR3 DNA follows: TGTGCCAGCAGCTCGGGACTAGCGGGAGTAACCTACGAGCAGTACTTC. Amino acids: CASSSGLAGVTYEQYF.

V usage is TRBV18 and J usage is TRBJ1-1; TRBD1 aligns across 7 bases. The CDR3 is 14 residues long. From germline, CDR1 is KGHSH and CDR2 LQKENI. V shed 2 bases, J shed 5 bases, and the junction held 5 bases outside the gene matches. CDR3 residues: CASSPVRGRTEAFF. The CDR3 nucleotides are TGTGCCAGCTCACCAGTCAGGGGGAGAACTGAAGCTTTCTTT.

This CDR3 is CASSSGTSGRAGANEQFF. As DNA, the CDR3 is TGTGCCAGCAGTTCAGGGACTAGCGGGAGGGCAGGGGCAAATGAGCAGTTCTTC. The V and J genes are TRBV27 and TRBJ2-1, with 16 bases matching TRBD2. Trimming at V came to 4 bases and at J to 7 bases, leaving 10 bases not matched to a gene. This CDR3 contains 18 residues. The germline gives CDR1 MNHEY, CDR2 SMNVEV (reference sequence).

This clone has just one count. The chain joins TRBV9 to TRBJ2-1; 7 positions match TRBD2. CDR1 is SGDLS, CDR2 YYNGEE, per germline. CDR3 length equals 15 residues. With 4 bases clipped from V and 0 bases from J, the junction kept 4 bases outside the gene matches. The CDR3 DNA follows: TGTGCCAGCAGCACTAGGGAGGGCTCCTACAATGAGCAGTTCTTC. Its translation is CASSTREGSYNEQFF.

The chain carries TRBV6-6 and TRBJ1-2; 8 bases line up with TRBD1. The CDR3 extends over 13 amino acids. Germline trimming cut 8 bases from V and 2 bases from J; bases unmatched to any gene: 4. The germline V gene encodes CDR1 MNHNY and CDR2 SVGAGI (reference sequence). CDR3 nucleotide sequence: TGTGCCAGCCGCTACAGGGGGAACTATGGCTACACCTTC. It yields the protein CASRYRGNYGYTF.

The V gene is TRBV10-3, the J gene TRBJ2-3; D might be TRBD2 (6 bases). Trimming stripped 3 bases from V and 6 bases from J, with 22 bases between. Germline CDR1 ENHRY, CDR2 SYGVKD. This CDR3 spans 17 amino acids. The CDR3 region is CAISEPPSRRERDTQYF. CDR3 nucleotide sequence: TGTGCCATCAGTGAACCCCCCTCCAGACGGGAGCGGGATACGCAGTATTTT.

The DNA of the CDR3 is TGTGCCAGCAGCTCACGAGGACAGGGCAACACTGAAGCTTTCTTT. Translation: CASSSRGQGNTEAFF. The chain couples TRBV5-4 to TRBJ1-1, with 8 nucleotides matching TRBD1. CDR3 length equals 15 residues. Germline V gives CDR1 SGHNT, CDR2 YYREEE (reference sequence). V lost 3 bases to trimming and J lost 2 bases; unmatched junction nucleotides: 6.

The rearrangement joins TRBV2 to TRBJ2-5, with D possibly TRBD2 on 6 matching bases. Judging by the DNA end, TRBJ2-7 fits better; the J call may be wrong. There are 12 residues in the CDR3. CDR1 and CDR2 from the germline V gene are SNHLY and FYNNEI. CDR3 in DNA: TGTGCCAGCAGTGTTAGCGGATACGAGCAGTACTTC. It encodes CASSVSGYEQYF.

The chain uses TRBV5-6 and TRBJ2-1; weak D call: TRBD2 (5 bases). CDR3 size: 14 residues. The germline V and J ends were trimmed by 0 bases and 2 bases, with 6 bases remaining between them. Germline-derived CDR1 and CDR2 are SGHDT and YYEEEE. The CDR3 is CASSLGLTYNEQFF. The CDR3 DNA follows: TGTGCCAGCAGCTTGGGACTAACCTACAATGAGCAGTTCTTC.

CDR3 nucleotides: TGTGCCAGCAGCTTAGAGACAAAAGCCTACGAGCAGTACGTC. The encoded protein is CASSLETKAYEQYV. The chain carries TRBV7-9 and TRBJ2-7; D call uncertain. The CDR3 totals 14 residues. Trimming pared 1 base from V and 2 bases from J, leaving 9 bases between. CDR1 and CDR2 (germline): SEHNR, FQNEAQ (reference sequence).

The chain recombines TRBV6-1 with TRBJ2-3; maybe TRBD2 (6 bases). Germline CDR1 reads MNHNS; CDR2 reads SASEGT. V dropped 4 bases and J dropped 0 bases, with 11 bases sitting between them. The CDR3 is made up of 15 amino acids. The CDR3 reads CASSVREWSTDTQYF. The CDR3 region has the DNA TGTGCCAGCAGTGTTCGGGAGTGGAGCACAGATACGCAGTATTTT.

The chain links TRBV28 to TRBJ1-3, with TRBD1 matching 7 bases. The CDR3 totals 14 residues. CDR1 and CDR2 from the germline V gene are MDHEN and SYDVKM. With 5 bases clipped from V and 4 bases from J, the junction kept 5 bases outside the gene matches. CDR3 nucleotide sequence: TGTGCCAGCAGTACGACAGGGACAGGAAACACCATATATTTT. Residues: CASSTTGTGNTIYF.

The gene calls are TRBV7-2 and TRBJ2-4; a weak D match, TRBD1 (6 bases). Trimming left V 3 bases short and J 1 base short, with 10 bases between. Germline V gene data show CDR1 as SGHTA and CDR2 as FQGNSA. The CDR3 covers 15 residues. The CDR3 DNA reads TGTGCCAGCAGCTTCTGGACAGAGGCCAAAAACATTCAGTACTTC. This sequence encodes CASSFWTEAKNIQYF.

The V gene is TRBV10-3, the J gene TRBJ1-1; weak D call: TRBD1 (5 bases). The ends were cut back, 4 bases at V and 5 bases at J, with 14 bases in the middle. Germline V gives CDR1 ENHRY, CDR2 SYGVKD. CDR3 length: 14 amino acids. This CDR3 is CAISGSGEGTEAFF. CDR3 in DNA: TGTGCCATCAGTGGGTCGGGGGAGGGGACTGAAGCTTTCTTT.

J is TRBJ2-1 and V is TRBV27; 15 positions agree with TRBD2. The junction had 7 bases not matched to a gene; V was cut back by 5 bases and J by 8 bases. Per the germline V gene, CDR1 is MNHEY and CDR2 is SMNVEV (reference sequence). CDR3 length: 16 residues. CDR3: CASSPPGTSGRYEQFF. The CDR3, as DNA: TGTGCCAGCAGTCCTCCAGGGACTAGCGGGAGGTATGAGCAGTTCTTC.

The genes are TRBV15 and TRBJ2-1; possibly TRBD1 for D (5 bases). The germline V and J ends were trimmed by 0 bases and 3 bases, with 9 bases remaining between them. This CDR3 comprises 15 residues. CDR1 and CDR2 from the germline V gene are LNHNV and YYDKDF (reference sequence). The CDR3 sequence: CATSREDDSYNEQFF. The CDR3 DNA reads as TGTGCCACCAGCAGAGAGGACGACAGCTACAATGAGCAGTTCTTC.

The chain joins TRBV7-9 to TRBJ1-1, with 7 bases fitting TRBD1. The V segment lost 3 bases and the J segment 3 bases; nucleotides outside the gene matches: 4. The CDR3 is 14 residues long. The germline V gene has CDR1 SEHNR and CDR2 FQNEAQ (reference sequence). CDR3 in amino acids: CASSFPGQYTEAFF. CDR3 in DNA: TGTGCCAGCAGCTTTCCGGGACAGTACACTGAAGCTTTCTTT.

This clone was recorded only once. The chain carries TRBV19 and TRBJ1-2, with 11 bases identical to TRBD1. CDR1 LNHDA and CDR2 SQIVND come from the germline V gene (reference sequence). The V and J ends lost 2 bases and 6 bases, in that order; junction bases with no gene match: 5. The CDR3 contains 15 residues. This CDR3 reads CASSIRTGGYDGYTF. CDR3 nucleotide sequence: TGTGCCAGTAGTATACGGACAGGGGGCTACGATGGCTACACCTTC.

The chain recombines TRBV6-4 with TRBJ2-3; TRBD2 agrees at 11 bases. Germline-derived CDR1 and CDR2 are MRHNA and SNTAGT. The V gene end was trimmed by 6 bases and the J gene end by 4 bases; junction bases not matched to a gene: 6. The CDR3 runs 15 residues. Here the CDR3 reads CASSPLAGAADTQYF. Here the CDR3 DNA reads TGTGCCAGCAGCCCACTAGCGGGAGCAGCAGATACGCAGTATTTT.

The chain employs TRBV6-6 and TRBJ2-7; 7 bases align to TRBD2. Looked up from germline, CDR1 is MNHNY and CDR2 is SVGAGI (reference sequence). V was clipped by 5 bases and J by 3 bases; unmatched bases: 4. The CDR3 loop spans 13 amino acids. As DNA, the CDR3 is TGTGCCAGCAGTCGCGGGGACTACTACGAGCAGTACGTC. Amino acid sequence: CASSRGDYYEQYV.

The CDR3 here is CASSTSGAGEKLFF. As DNA, the CDR3 is TGTGCCAGTAGTACTTCAGGGGCGGGTGAAAAACTGTTTTTT. The chain joins TRBV19 to TRBJ1-4, with D perhaps matching TRBD1 (6 bases). V was shortened by 4 bases and J by 7 bases, with 13 bases between the two germline ends. This CDR3 has 14 amino acids. Germline V gene sequence: CDR1 LNHDA, CDR2 SQIVND (reference sequence).

The chain has TRBV5-6 and TRBJ2-6; a weak D match, TRBD1 (5 bases). The CDR3 spans 17 residues. Trimming pared 2 bases from V and 0 bases from J, leaving 12 bases between. Per the germline V gene, CDR1 is SGHDT and CDR2 is YYEEEE. DNA for the CDR3: TGTGCCAGCAGCTTACGAGGACACTTCTCTGGGGCCAACGTCCTGACTTTC. Protein: CASSLRGHFSGANVLTF.

This rearrangement joins TRBV28 to TRBJ1-1; 9 nucleotides line up with TRBD1. Per the germline V gene, CDR1 is MDHEN and CDR2 is SYDVKM. CDR3 length: 17 residues. The trim removed 6 bases at V and 1 base at J, leaving 12 bases unmatched. Written as DNA, the CDR3 is TGTGCCAGCAGGATTTGGACAGGGGACGAGGGGAACACTGAAGCTTTCTTT. Protein product: CASRIWTGDEGNTEAFF.